A single sample gave rise to the 18 T cell receptor beta chains below, sequenced in a study of Ad26.COV2.S vaccination and SARS-CoV-2 variants. Generated by immunoSEQ multiplex PCR, the TCRdb table keeps only in-frame clones and is missing some. The sample carries about 350,000 clones, about 88% recorded once. Treatment noted: 15 to 20 received Ad26.COV2.S at low or high dose, single or two shots; about 5 received placebo; per-sample allocation not given. Sampling happened 63 days after the first vaccine or placebo injection. Sample: peripheral blood, taken in a trial of Ad26.COV2.S vaccine versus placebo. These receptors originate from a person aged 18-65 years who received the Ad26.COV2.S COVID-19 vaccine or a placebo.

V gene TRBV2 combines with J gene TRBJ2-5; 11 nucleotides line up with TRBD2. Trimming took 4 bases from V and 5 from J; bases not matched to a gene: 6. The CDR3 has 15 residues. Germline loops: CDR1 SNHLY, CDR2 FYNNEI. This CDR3 reads CASSAVLAGAETQYF. CDR3 nucleotide sequence: TGTGCCAGCAGTGCCGTACTAGCGGGGGCGGAGACCCAGTACTTC.

The chain combines TRBV19 with TRBJ2-5; 9 nucleotides match TRBD2. Germline V gene lookup returns CDR1 LNHDA and CDR2 SQIVND (reference sequence). The V and J ends lost 1 base and 5 bases, in that order; junction bases with no gene match: 2. The CDR3 extends over 14 amino acids. CDR3 bases: TGTGCCAGTAGTATAGTAGCGGGGGTTGAGACCCAGTACTTC. Encoded protein: CASSIVAGVETQYF.

This chain uses TRBV2 with TRBJ2-6; 7 bases line up with TRBD1. Germline assignment: CDR1 SNHLY and CDR2 FYNNEI. The CDR3 runs to 17 residues. V shed 6 bases, J shed 1 base, and the junction held 9 bases outside the gene matches. The DNA for the CDR3 is TGTGCCAGCAGCCGATCAACGACAGGGTCTGGGGCCAACGTCCTGACTTTC. Protein product: CASSRSTTGSGANVLTF.

The chain has TRBV18 and TRBJ1-2, with 8 bases fitting TRBD1. This CDR3 has 14 residues. Unmatched junction bases numbered 7, after V lost 4 bases and J lost 6 bases. Germline loops: CDR1 KGHSH, CDR2 LQKENI. The CDR3 reads CASSRRTGWDGYTF. The CDR3 coding sequence is TGTGCCAGCTCACGGAGGACAGGGTGGGATGGCTACACCTTC. The entire variable domain, with the rest obtained from reference TRBV18 and TRBJ1-2, is as follows: NAGVMQNPRHLVRRRGQEARLRCSPMKGHSHVYWYRQLPEEGLKFMVYLQKENIIDESGMPKERFSAEFPKEGPSILRIQQVVRGDSAAYFCASSRRTGWDGYTFGSGTRLTVV.

CDR3 in DNA: TGTGCCAGCAGCCAAGATTACGGGAGCTCCTACGAGCAGTACTTC. The encoded protein is CASSQDYGSSYEQYF. The chain combines TRBV3-1 (or the pseudogene TRBV3-2) with TRBJ2-7; D is possibly TRBD2 (6 bases). CDR3 length: 15 amino acids. Germline values: CDR1 LGHDT, CDR2 YNNKEL (reference sequence). Trimming cost V 0 bases and J 0 bases, with 9 bases left between them.

This chain uses TRBV6-5 with TRBJ1-5, with 7 positions matching TRBD1. Per the germline V gene, CDR1 is MNHEY and CDR2 is SVGAGI. V lost 7 bases and J lost 6; bases outside the gene matches: 6. The CDR3 extends over 13 amino acids. In nucleotides, the CDR3 is TGTGCCAGCACCAGGGGGGTGGGTCAGCCCCAGCATTTT. Its translation: CASTRGVGQPQHF.

In nucleotides, the CDR3 is TGTGCCAGCAGTTTCATTGGGGGAACCAAAAACATTCAGTACTTC. Its protein is CASSFIGGTKNIQYF. The J gene is TRBJ2-4, the V gene TRBV28; the D gene could be TRBD1 or TRBD2 (5 bases each). V was cut by 3 bases and J by 2 bases, with 11 bases left in between. The CDR3 extends over 15 amino acids. Germline V CDR1 and CDR2: MDHEN, SYDVKM.

This chain joins TRBV4-2 and TRBJ1-2, with 10 nucleotides matching TRBD1. From germline, CDR1 is LGHNA and CDR2 YNFKEQ. The CDR3 is made up of 16 amino acids. The J segment lost 6 bases and the V segment lost 4 bases, leaving 11 bases of the junction unmatched. The CDR3 loop is CASSLETGGPYDGYTF. DNA for the CDR3: TGTGCCAGCAGCCTGGAGACAGGGGGCCCCTATGATGGCTACACCTTC.

The chain carries TRBV18 and TRBJ1-1; TRBD1 agrees at 7 bases. After removal of 4 bases from V and 6 bases from J, the junction contained 8 bases not matched to a gene. This CDR3 contains 14 residues. Per germline, CDR1 KGHSH and CDR2 LQKENI. In nucleotides, the CDR3 is TGTGCCAGCTCACGGGACAGCGGAGCCCCTGAAGCTTTCTTT. This codes for CASSRDSGAPEAFF. Together with reference TRBV18 and TRBJ1-1, the CDR3 gives the full variable domain: NAGVMQNPRHLVRRRGQEARLRCSPMKGHSHVYWYRQLPEEGLKFMVYLQKENIIDESGMPKERFSAEFPKEGPSILRIQQVVRGDSAAYFCASSRDSGAPEAFFGQGTRLTVV.

This clone was seen a few times. The rearrangement uses TRBV3-1 (or the pseudogene TRBV3-2) and TRBJ2-7; 8 bases align to TRBD1. V lost 4 bases to trimming and J lost 6 bases; unmatched junction nucleotides: 8. This CDR3 comprises 14 residues. Germline assignment: CDR1 LGHDT and CDR2 YNNKEL (reference sequence). The CDR3 bases are TGTGCCAGCAGCCTTCCGGGACAGGCGGTCGAGCAGTACTTC. It encodes CASSLPGQAVEQYF.

This clone has only one observation. CDR3 DNA sequence: TGTGCCAGCAGCCCTAGACGGACAGGGAGAGATACGCAGTATTTT. This translates into CASSPRRTGRDTQYF. The J gene is TRBJ2-3, the V gene TRBV7-2; 8 bases are shared with TRBD1. V shed 5 bases and J 5 bases; nucleotides not matched to a gene: 9. This CDR3 has 15 amino acids. Germline V gene lookup returns CDR1 SGHTA and CDR2 FQGNSA.

The rearrangement uses TRBV9 and TRBJ2-7; D gene unclear. This CDR3 is built from 15 residues. Between the trimmed V and J ends, which lost 2 bases and 2 bases, there was a span of 14 bases. Germline CDR1 is SGDLS and CDR2 is YYNGEE. Here the CDR3 reads CASSVNTGPTYEQYF. The CDR3 DNA reads as TGTGCCAGCAGCGTGAACACCGGCCCGACCTACGAGCAGTACTTC. Drawing the rest from reference TRBV9 and TRBJ2-7, the complete variable domain is DSGVTQTPKHLITATGQRVTLRCSPRSGDLSVYWYQQSLDQGLQFLIQYYNGEERAKGNILERFSAQQFPDLHSELNLSSLELGDSALYFCASSVNTGPTYEQYFGPGTRLTVT.

The chain carries TRBV5-1 and TRBJ2-7; no clear D. Trimming stripped 1 base from V and 3 bases from J, with 5 bases between. Germline CDR1 and CDR2: SGHRS and YFSETQ. The CDR3 contains 12 residues. DNA for the CDR3: TGCGCCAGCAGCTTGCAGGACTACGAGCAGTACTTC. Encoded protein: CASSLQDYEQYF.

The rearrangement links TRBV6-5 to TRBJ2-7; 9 bases fit TRBD1. The CDR3 extends over 14 amino acids. The germline CDR1 and CDR2 sequences are MNHEY and SVGAGI. The V segment lost 4 bases and the J segment 4 bases; nucleotides outside the gene matches: 5. The CDR3 DNA is TGTGCCAGCAGTTCCCTCGACAGGGGGTACGAGCAGTACTTC. This gives the protein CASSSLDRGYEQYF.

The chain combines TRBV3-1 (or the pseudogene TRBV3-2) with TRBJ2-6; D is uncertain. There are 16 residues in the CDR3. Germline-derived CDR1 and CDR2 are LGHDT and YNNKEL (reference sequence). The ends were cut back, 2 bases at V and 1 base at J, with 9 bases in the middle. The DNA for the CDR3 is TGTGCCAGCAGCCAAAATTCAATATCTGGGGCCAACGTCCTGACTTTC. Translating gives CASSQNSISGANVLTF.

The V and J genes are TRBV24-1 and TRBJ1-2; TRBD1 agrees at 8 bases. Germline lookup yields CDR1 KGHDR and CDR2 SFDVKD. The CDR3 contains 16 residues. J gave up 0 bases and V 4 bases, and 6 bases lay outside the gene matches. The CDR3 loop reads CATSDRKDRANYGYTF. CDR3 in DNA: TGTGCCACCAGTGACCGAAAGGACAGGGCTAACTATGGCTACACCTTC.

The chain joins TRBV5-1 to TRBJ2-7; TRBD2 is a possible D gene (5 bases). Germline V gene data show CDR1 as SGHRS and CDR2 as YFSETQ. V lost 0 bases and J 4 bases, leaving 8 bases between the germline ends. The CDR3 spans 13 residues. CDR3 in amino acids: CASSLVGEYEQYF. DNA for the CDR3: TGCGCCAGCAGCTTGGTTGGGGAGTACGAGCAGTACTTC.

The chain is built from TRBV19 and TRBJ2-1; perhaps TRBD1 as D (5 bases). V lost 3 bases and J 4 bases, leaving 7 bases between the germline ends. The CDR3 loop spans 13 amino acids. Germline CDR1 LNHDA, CDR2 SQIVND (reference sequence). The DNA of the CDR3 is TGTGCCAGTAGTATGCAGGGTTACAATGAGCAGTTCTTC. Translation gives CASSMQGYNEQFF.